These T cell receptor beta chains were read from a single sample in a study of blood T cells in healthy people across ages. TCRdb used MiXCR to reprocess the 5' RACE reads, holding one entry per CDR3 protein. Of around 940,000 distinct CDR3 sequences listed, about 53% are singletons. Sequencing input: blood. The receptors come from a woman aged 55-69 years in good health. Both conserved end residues are part of each CDR3. The D gene is left open where the match is weak. Size is stated for part of the rows, as once, few or many counts, or as a class when the clone is expanded.

j_gene,abundance,d_gene,v_gene,CDR3aa,CDR3nt
TRBJ2-7,once,.,TRBV2,CASQLGGQYF,TGTGCCAGCCAATTAGGGGGGCAGTACTTC
TRBJ2-5,.,.,TRBV20-1,CSAPKGWGQGGSGETQYF,TGCAGTGCTCCCAAGGGCTGGGGGCAGGGTGGGTCGGGAGAGACCCAGTACTTC
TRBJ2-2,.,TRBD2,TRBV6-2/TRBV6-3,CASGYHGLARNTGELFF,TGTGCCAGCGGTTATCACGGACTAGCTCGGAACACCGGGGAGCTGTTTTTT
TRBJ2-1,.,.,TRBV9,CASSGLPYNEQFF,TGTGCCAGCAGCGGACTACCGTACAATGAGCAGTTCTTC
TRBJ2-4,.,TRBD2,TRBV6-1,CASSEWEGLGKNIQYF,TGTGCCAGCAGTGAGTGGGAGGGGCTTGGCAAAAACATTCAGTACTTC
TRBJ2-1,few,TRBD2,TRBV20-1,CSARDREGTPYNEQFF,TGCAGTGCTAGAGATCGGGAGGGGACTCCATACAATGAGCAGTTCTTC
TRBJ2-7,.,TRBD2,TRBV11-2,CASSLRSGVAYNEQYF,TGTGCCAGCAGCTTAAGGAGCGGGGTGGCATACAATGAGCAGTACTTC
TRBJ2-1,.,TRBD2,TRBV4-2,CASSLPLGLAHNEQFF,TGTGCCAGCAGCCTTCCCCTGGGACTAGCGCACAATGAGCAGTTCTTC
TRBJ2-7,few,.,TRBV27,CASSARVYYEQYF,TGTGCCAGCAGTGCCAGGGTTTACTACGAGCAGTACTTC
TRBJ1-2,.,TRBD1,TRBV6-5,CASSSLWTGRANYGYTF,TGTGCCAGCAGTTCACTGTGGACAGGCCGGGCGAACTATGGCTACACCTTC
TRBJ1-4,.,TRBD1,TRBV29-1,CSARQGRGGLGNEKLFF,TGCAGCGCTAGACAGGGGCGGGGAGGATTGGGAAATGAAAAACTGTTTTTT
TRBJ2-1,.,TRBD2,TRBV20-1,CSTRELAIYNEQFF,TGCAGTACTAGAGAACTAGCGATTTACAATGAGCAGTTCTTC
TRBJ2-5,.,.,TRBV2,CASLKDAGETQYF,TGTGCCAGCCTTAAGGACGCTGGAGAGACCCAGTACTTC
TRBJ1-1,.,TRBD1,TRBV7-2,CASSTPGGVEAFF,TGTGCCAGCAGCACCCCAGGGGGGGTTGAAGCTTTCTTT
TRBJ2-5,once,TRBD1,TRBV4-2,CASSPLGQGAETQYF,TGTGCCAGCAGCCCCCTGGGACAGGGGGCGGAGACCCAGTACTTC
TRBJ2-5,few,TRBD2,TRBV7-2,CASSSRLAGPDEETQYF,TGTGCCAGCAGCTCCCGACTAGCGGGGCCCGACGAAGAGACCCAGTACTTC
TRBJ2-1,.,.,TRBV5-1,CASSRDPGIGDEQFF,TGCGCCAGCAGCCGTGACCCGGGGATAGGCGATGAGCAGTTCTTC
TRBJ2-7,.,.,TRBV24-1,CATSEAGLYEQYF,TGTGCCACCAGTGAAGCCGGACTCTACGAGCAGTACTTC
TRBJ2-7,.,TRBD2,TRBV20-1,CSARATSGSANPYEQYF,TGCAGTGCTAGAGCGACTAGCGGGAGTGCCAACCCCTACGAGCAGTACTTC
TRBJ2-2,.,TRBD2,TRBV10-3,CAIRAIAGVFPGELFF,TGTGCCATCAGGGCGATAGCGGGAGTTTTTCCCGGGGAGCTGTTTTTT
TRBJ2-7,.,.,TRBV28,CASKGDLRERPHIYEQYF,TGTGCCAGCAAGGGGGACTTGAGGGAAAGACCCCACATCTACGAGCAGTACTTC
TRBJ2-6,.,.,TRBV14,CASSQGLRVSGANVLTF,TGTGCCAGCAGCCAAGGGCTCAGAGTGTCTGGGGCCAACGTCCTGACTTTC
TRBJ2-5,.,TRBD1,TRBV5-1,CASSLASTGRETQYF,TGCGCCAGCAGCTTGGCCTCGACAGGGCGGGAGACCCAGTACTTC
TRBJ1-2,few,TRBD1,TRBV6-7,CASRPETGAFYGYTF,TGTGCCAGCAGACCTGAGACAGGGGCATTCTATGGCTACACCTTC
TRBJ2-5,.,TRBD1,TRBV12-3/TRBV12-4,CASRATGGGETQYF,TGTGCCAGCAGAGCGACAGGGGGCGGGGAGACCCAGTACTTC
TRBJ2-2,.,.,TRBV27,CASSSLKWQGSDRDTGELFF,TGTGCCAGCAGTTCGTTAAAGTGGCAGGGGAGTGATAGGGACACCGGGGAGCTGTTTTTT
TRBJ2-1,.,TRBD2,TRBV10-1,CASSESGGSEFF,TGCGCCAGCAGTGAATCGGGCGGGAGCGAGTTCTTC
TRBJ2-7,.,TRBD2,TRBV13,CASSLGLAGGRPEQYF,TGTGCCAGCAGCTTAGGGCTAGCGGGAGGAAGGCCCGAGCAGTACTTC
TRBJ2-7,.,TRBD2,TRBV6-5,CTTRGSANEQYF,TGTACCACACGCGGGAGCGCCAACGAGCAGTACTTC
TRBJ2-7,few,TRBD1,TRBV6-2/TRBV6-3,CASSSLRDRTYEQYF,TGTGCCAGCAGTTCCCTCCGGGACAGGACCTACGAGCAGTACTTC
TRBJ1-1,.,.,TRBV20-1,CSAGGQMNTEAFF,TGCAGTGCTGGAGGACAGATGAACACTGAAGCTTTCTTT
TRBJ2-4,.,TRBD1,TRBV7-2,CASSLRTGKDVGNIQYF,TGTGCCAGCAGCTTAAGGACAGGGAAGGATGTCGGAAACATTCAGTACTTC
TRBJ1-5,.,.,TRBV30,CAWNRGLSNQPQHF,TGTGCCTGGAACCGGGGACTTAGCAATCAGCCCCAGCATTTT
TRBJ2-7,few,TRBD1,TRBV5-8,CASRKSRDRGSYEQYF,TGTGCCAGCAGAAAAAGCCGGGACAGGGGTTCGTACGAGCAGTACTTC
TRBJ2-1,.,TRBD2,TRBV10-3,CAISGIAGGVNEQFF,TGTGCCATCAGTGGGATAGCGGGAGGAGTGAATGAGCAGTTCTTC
TRBJ2-1,.,.,TRBV20-1,CSAHLPNNEQFF,TGCAGTGCACACTTACCAAACAATGAGCAGTTCTTC
TRBJ2-7,.,TRBD1,TRBV25-1,CASSAPGTGLPEQYF,TGTGCCAGCAGTGCCCCCGGGACAGGGCTCCCCGAGCAGTACTTC
TRBJ2-3,.,.,TRBV7-3,CASSLVPGSTDTQYF,TGTGCCAGCAGCTTAGTTCCGGGTAGCACAGATACGCAGTATTTT
TRBJ2-3,.,.,TRBV11-2,CASSLGLGRHTDTQYF,TGTGCCAGCAGCTTAGGGTTGGGGAGGCACACAGATACGCAGTATTTT
TRBJ2-3,.,TRBD1,TRBV6-9,CASSYTGQGAIWADTQYF,TGTGCCAGCAGTTATACAGGACAGGGGGCGATATGGGCAGATACGCAGTATTTT